One and the same sample provided the 21 T cell receptor beta chains below, sequenced in a study of patients and donors after allogeneic stem cell transplantation. One entry per CDR3 protein results from TCRdb running MiXCR on the RT-PCR reads. The repertoire holds approximately 220,000 distinct CDR3 sequences, over 30% seen once, with roughly 12% in the top ten. Input material: blood, either unsorted or a sorted T cell fraction (not recorded which). The receptors were sampled from a human donor who was either an allogeneic HSCT recipient or a stem cell or donor lymphocyte infusion donor (not recorded which). It is not recorded whose cells these are; they may come from a transplant donor.

This clonotype was counted between two and nine times. The chain has TRBV15 and TRBJ1-2; no definite D call. The V and J ends lost 0 bases and 8 bases respectively, with 19 bases between them. The CDR3 loop spans 16 amino acids. CDR1 and CDR2 from the germline V gene are LNHNV and YYDKDF (reference sequence). The DNA of the CDR3 is TGTGCCACCAGCAGAGATCCGCGACGCTACACGGAGGGCTACACCTTC. Encoded protein: CATSRDPRRYTEGYTF.

The V and J genes are TRBV5-1 and TRBJ1-2; TRBD1 agrees at 7 bases. The V gene's germline CDR1 is SGHRS and CDR2 YFSETQ. Unmatched junction bases numbered 11, after V lost 2 bases and J lost 4 bases. This CDR3 has 16 amino acids. The CDR3 region has the DNA TGCGCCAGCAGCTTTTCCCGACAGGGCAAGGGCTATGGCTACACCTTC. Its translation: CASSFSRQGKGYGYTF.

This clonotype was seen only once. V gene TRBV5-1 combines with J gene TRBJ1-2; perhaps TRBD1 as D (6 bases). V was trimmed by 0 bases and J by 1 base, leaving 16 bases between them. The CDR3 sequence is 17 residues long. Per the germline V gene, CDR1 is SGHRS and CDR2 is YFSETQ. In nucleotides, the CDR3 is TGCGCCAGCAGCTTGGCCTTGGGGACAATAAGTAACTATGGCTACACCTTC. Amino acid sequence: CASSLALGTISNYGYTF. The full variable domain, its missing parts supplied by reference TRBV5-1 and TRBJ1-2, is KAGVTQTPRYLIKTRGQQVTLSCSPISGHRSVSWYQQTPGQGLQFLFEYFSETQRNKGNFPGRFSGRQFSNSRSEMNVSTLELGDSALYLCASSLALGTISNYGYTFGSGTRLTVV.

V usage is TRBV9 and J usage is TRBJ2-1; 9 bases line up with TRBD2. The CDR3 sequence is 15 residues long. Per germline, CDR1 SGDLS and CDR2 YYNGEE. With 0 bases clipped from V and 5 bases from J, the junction kept 3 bases outside the gene matches. The DNA for the CDR3 is TGTGCCAGCAGCGTAGATGGACTAGCGCACAATGAGCAGTTCTTC. This sequence encodes CASSVDGLAHNEQFF. Full variable domain (remainder filled in from reference TRBV9 and TRBJ2-1): DSGVTQTPKHLITATGQRVTLRCSPRSGDLSVYWYQQSLDQGLQFLIQYYNGEERAKGNILERFSAQQFPDLHSELNLSSLELGDSALYFCASSVDGLAHNEQFFGPGTRLTVL.

The chain employs TRBV20-1 and TRBJ1-6; D remains unclear. Germline V gene sequence: CDR1 DFQATT, CDR2 SNEGSKA (reference sequence). Trimming removed 8 bases from V and 2 bases from J, with 16 bases in between. The length of the CDR3 is 15 residues. CDR3 loop: CSFRPGRPYNSPLHF. In nucleotides, the CDR3 is TGCAGTTTCCGACCGGGGAGGCCCTATAATTCACCCCTCCACTTT.

Comment on this clonotype: A junction boundary mismatches the germline segment, possibly from a read error. The chain carries TRBV7-9 and TRBJ2-5; tentatively, D is TRBD1 (6 bases). The CDR3 covers 14 residues. Germline V gene data show CDR1 as SEHNR and CDR2 as FQNEAQ (reference sequence). The CDR3 bases are TGTGCCAGCAGCTTAGTAAACAGGGATGAGACCCAGAACTTC. Protein sequence: CASSLVNRDETQNF.

CDR3 amino acids: CASSGTGGAYGYTF. CDR3 nucleotides: TGTGCCAGCAGCGGGACAGGGGGGGCCTATGGCTACACCTTC. The chain recombines TRBV11-2 with TRBJ1-2, with 11 bases identical to TRBD1. The CDR3 spans 14 residues. Germline V gene data show CDR1 as SGHAT and CDR2 as FQNNGV. J was trimmed by 4 bases and V by 5 bases; bases with no gene match: 3.

This clonotype was seen a few times. The chain carries TRBV5-6 and TRBJ1-1; D is uncertain. V was trimmed by 4 bases and J by 4 bases, leaving 8 bases between them. Germline CDR1 is SGHDT and CDR2 is YYEEEE. The CDR3 is 12 amino acids. In DNA, the CDR3 is TGTGCCAGCAGCCGGCCTTCCACTGAAGCTTTCTTT. It translates to CASSRPSTEAFF.

The chain joins TRBV5-5 to TRBJ1-6, with a weak D call TRBD1 (5 bases). The CDR3 is 13 amino acids. With 3 bases removed from V and 6 bases from J, the gap between germline ends came to 7 bases. The germline CDR1 and CDR2 sequences are SGHKS and YYEKEE (reference sequence). CDR3 nucleotides: TGTGCCAGCAGCTCGACAGTTAATTCACCCCTCCACTTT. It is translated as CASSSTVNSPLHF.

Comments on this clonotype: One end of the junction fails to match germline, which may point to a read error. This chain uses TRBV11-2 with TRBJ1-5; 9 nucleotides align to TRBD1. The CDR3 loop spans 14 amino acids. Germline assignment: CDR1 SGHAT and CDR2 FQNNGV. Written as DNA, the CDR3 is TGTGCCAGCAGCTCAACAGGGGGCAAGCAGCCCCAGCATTTT. It codes for CASSSTGGKQPQHF.

This clonotype was recorded a few times. J is TRBJ1-5 and V is TRBV12-3 or TRBV12-4, with 9 bases fitting TRBD1. This CDR3 has 16 residues. The V and J ends lost 5 bases and 5 bases, in that order; junction bases with no gene match: 10. The CDR3 loop is CASSPQPTGGDQPQHF. In nucleotides, the CDR3 is TGTGCCAGCAGTCCACAACCGACAGGGGGGGATCAGCCCCAGCATTTT.

Note on this clonotype: One junction end does not reproduce the germline sequence, and a read error may be involved. V usage is TRBV3-1 and J usage is TRBJ1-1; D gene unclear. CDR3 size: 11 residues. Germline CDR1 LGHDT, CDR2 YNNKEL (reference sequence). The CDR3 region has the DNA TGTGCCAGCAGCCAAGAGGGAGGTCAAGCCTTT. Its translation: CASSQEGGQAF.

V and J are TRBV18 and TRBJ2-6, with TRBD1 matching over 10 bases. CDR1 is KGHSH, CDR2 LQKENI, per germline. The CDR3 consists of 19 residues. V was pared by 2 bases and J by 2 bases, with 9 bases of the junction left unmatched. CDR3 region: CASSPLGTGALAGANVLTF. CDR3 coding DNA: TGTGCCAGCTCACCATTGGGGACAGGGGCTTTGGCTGGGGCCAACGTCCTGACTTTC. Together with reference TRBV18 and TRBJ2-6, the CDR3 gives the full variable domain: NAGVMQNPRHLVRRRGQEARLRCSPMKGHSHVYWYRQLPEEGLKFMVYLQKENIIDESGMPKERFSAEFPKEGPSILRIQQVVRGDSAAYFCASSPLGTGALAGANVLTFGAGSRLTVL.

The sample holds a few counts of this clonotype. This chain connects TRBV10-3 to TRBJ2-2; D is uncertain. The ends were cut back, 6 bases at V and 1 base at J, with 6 bases in the middle. The CDR3 sequence is 13 residues long. CDR1 and CDR2 (germline): ENHRY, SYGVKD. DNA for the CDR3: TGTGCCATCAGAGTAGAGAACACCGGGGAGCTGTTTTTT. It specifies CAIRVENTGELFF.

The chain recombines TRBV3-1 with TRBJ1-3; 7 positions agree with TRBD1. Germline-derived CDR1 and CDR2 are LGHDT and YNNKEL (reference sequence). The CDR3 spans 14 residues. The ends lost 8 bases at V and 4 bases at J; junction bases unmatched: 8. The CDR3 spells CASGGGTDGNTIYF. CDR3 in DNA: TGTGCCAGCGGCGGCGGGACAGACGGAAACACCATATATTTT.

The CDR3 coding sequence is TGCGCCAGCAGCAAAGACAGGGGTTCGGGAAACACCATATATTTT. This translates into CASSKDRGSGNTIYF. This rearrangement joins TRBV5-1 to TRBJ1-3, with 8 bases matching TRBD1. This CDR3 contains 15 residues. With V trimmed by 4 bases and J by 4 bases, 7 bases remained unmatched. Germline V gene data show CDR1 as SGHRS and CDR2 as YFSETQ.

This chain joins TRBV24-1 and TRBJ1-5; D uncertain. Deletions cut 0 bases from V and 1 base from J, with 9 bases between. CDR3 length: 16 residues. The germline CDR1 and CDR2 sequences are KGHDR and SFDVKD. The CDR3 sequence: CATSDLSRESNQPQHF. DNA for the CDR3: TGTGCCACCAGTGATTTGTCAAGGGAAAGCAATCAGCCCCAGCATTTT.

The chain is built from TRBV6-6 and TRBJ2-1; 7 bases are shared with TRBD2. Per germline, CDR1 MNHNY and CDR2 SVGAGI (reference sequence). Losses at the gene ends were 2 bases for V and 2 bases for J; bases not matched to a gene: 9. This CDR3 contains 17 residues. As DNA, the CDR3 is TGTGCCAGCAGTTACCCCCCCAAGCGGGGCCCCTACAATGAGCAGTTCTTC. Translation: CASSYPPKRGPYNEQFF.

V gene TRBV7-9 combines with J gene TRBJ1-6; D gene unclear. The germline V and J ends were trimmed by 1 base and 3 bases, with 13 bases remaining between them. This CDR3 is built from 17 residues. The germline V gene has CDR1 SEHNR and CDR2 FQNEAQ (reference sequence). The CDR3, as DNA: TGTGCCAGCAGCTTAGGTTGGGGAACCGACTATAATTCACCCCTCCACTTT. Amino acid sequence: CASSLGWGTDYNSPLHF.

V gene TRBV12-3 or TRBV12-4 combines with J gene TRBJ2-7; D possibly uses TRBD1 or TRBD2 (5 bases each). There are 14 residues in the CDR3. The V gene lost 6 bases and the J gene lost 2 bases, with 14 bases spanning the gap. CDR3 in amino acids: CASSYRDGPYEQYF. The CDR3 nucleotides are TGTGCCAGCAGCTATCGGGACGGACCCTACGAGCAGTACTTC.

This clonotype turned up a few times. The genes are TRBV5-1 and TRBJ1-6; the D gene is possibly TRBD1 (6 bases). This CDR3 comprises 14 residues. The germline gives CDR1 SGHRS, CDR2 YFSETQ. V lost 6 bases to trimming and J lost 7 bases, with 14 bases between them. This CDR3 is CASTMDSLNSPLHF. DNA of the CDR3: TGCGCCAGCACTATGGACAGCCTAAATTCACCCCTCCACTTT. Using reference TRBV5-1 and TRBJ1-6 for the parts outside the CDR3, the full variable domain is KAGVTQTPRYLIKTRGQQVTLSCSPISGHRSVSWYQQTPGQGLQFLFEYFSETQRNKGNFPGRFSGRQFSNSRSEMNVSTLELGDSALYLCASTMDSLNSPLHFGNGTRLTVT.